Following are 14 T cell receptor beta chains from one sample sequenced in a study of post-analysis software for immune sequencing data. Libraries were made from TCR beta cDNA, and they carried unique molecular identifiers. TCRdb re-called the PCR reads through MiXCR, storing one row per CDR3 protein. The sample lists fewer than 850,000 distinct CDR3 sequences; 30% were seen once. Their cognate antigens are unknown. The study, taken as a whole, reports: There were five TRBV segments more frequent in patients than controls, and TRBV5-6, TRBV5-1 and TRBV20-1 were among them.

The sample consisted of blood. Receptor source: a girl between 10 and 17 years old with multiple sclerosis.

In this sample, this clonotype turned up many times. This CDR3 reads CSVEEWASRYNEQFF. The CDR3 DNA sequence: TGCAGCGTTGAAGAGTGGGCTAGCAGATACAATGAGCAGTTCTTC. The gene calls are TRBV29-1 and TRBJ2-1; weak D call: TRBD2 (5 bases). Trimming removed 0 bases from V and 4 bases from J, with 13 bases in between. Germline V lookup: CDR1 SQVTM, CDR2 ANQGSEA. The CDR3 has 15 residues.

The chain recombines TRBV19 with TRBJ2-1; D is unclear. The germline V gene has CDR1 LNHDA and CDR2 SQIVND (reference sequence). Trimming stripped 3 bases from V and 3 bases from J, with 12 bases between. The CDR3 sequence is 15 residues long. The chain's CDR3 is CASSIGGSYYNEQFF. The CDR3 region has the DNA TGTGCCAGTAGTATTGGTGGCAGCTACTACAATGAGCAGTTCTTC. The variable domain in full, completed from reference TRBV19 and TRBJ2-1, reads DGGITQSPKYLFRKEGQNVTLSCEQNLNHDAMYWYRQDPGQGLRLIYYSQIVNDFQKGDIAEGYSVSREKKESFPLTVTSAQKNPTAFYLCASSIGGSYYNEQFFGPGTRLTVL.

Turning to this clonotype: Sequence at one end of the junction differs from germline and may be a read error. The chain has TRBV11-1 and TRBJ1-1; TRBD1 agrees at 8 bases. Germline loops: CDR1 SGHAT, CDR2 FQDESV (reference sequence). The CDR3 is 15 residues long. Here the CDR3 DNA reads TGTGCCAGCGGCTTCCGGACAGGGAAGAACACTGAAGCTTTCTTT. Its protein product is CASGFRTGKNTEAFF.

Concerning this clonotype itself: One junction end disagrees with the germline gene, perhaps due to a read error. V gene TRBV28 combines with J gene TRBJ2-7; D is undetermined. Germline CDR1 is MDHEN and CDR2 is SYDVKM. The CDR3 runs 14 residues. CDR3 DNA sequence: TGTGCCAGCAGGTTATCACTCCCACCCTACGAGCAGTACTTC. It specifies CASRLSLPPYEQYF.

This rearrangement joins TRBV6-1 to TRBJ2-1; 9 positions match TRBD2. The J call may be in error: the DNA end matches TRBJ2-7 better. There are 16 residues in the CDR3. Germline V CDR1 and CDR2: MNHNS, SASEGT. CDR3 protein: CASSEKMLAGLDEQYF. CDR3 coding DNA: TGTGCCAGCAGTGAGAAGATGCTAGCGGGACTCGATGAGCAGTACTTC.

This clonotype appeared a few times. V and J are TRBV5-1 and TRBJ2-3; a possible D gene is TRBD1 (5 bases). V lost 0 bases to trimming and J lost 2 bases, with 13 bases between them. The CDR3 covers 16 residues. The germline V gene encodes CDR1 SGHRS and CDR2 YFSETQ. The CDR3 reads CASSLVSDRDTDTQYF. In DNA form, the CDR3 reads TGCGCCAGCAGCTTGGTTTCTGACAGAGACACAGATACGCAGTATTTT.

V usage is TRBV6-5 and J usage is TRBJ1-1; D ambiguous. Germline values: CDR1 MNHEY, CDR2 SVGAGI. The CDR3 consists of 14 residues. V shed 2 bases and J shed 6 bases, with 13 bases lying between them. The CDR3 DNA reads TGTGCCAGCAGTTACGAGGGCAGAAGCCCTGAAGCTTTCTTT. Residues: CASSYEGRSPEAFF.

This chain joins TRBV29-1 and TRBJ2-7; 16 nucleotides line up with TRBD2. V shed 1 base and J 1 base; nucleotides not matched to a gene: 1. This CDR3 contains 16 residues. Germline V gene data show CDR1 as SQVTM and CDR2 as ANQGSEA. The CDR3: CSVEGGLAGGSYEQYF. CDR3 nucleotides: TGCAGCGTTGAAGGGGGACTAGCGGGAGGGTCCTACGAGCAGTACTTC.

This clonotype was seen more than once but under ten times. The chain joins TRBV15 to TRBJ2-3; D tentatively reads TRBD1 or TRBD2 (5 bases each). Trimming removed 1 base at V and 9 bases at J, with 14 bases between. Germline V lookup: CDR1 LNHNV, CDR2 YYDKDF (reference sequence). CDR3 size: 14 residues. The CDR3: CATSRGDEGQTQYF. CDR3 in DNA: TGTGCCACCAGCAGAGGGGACGAAGGTCAAACGCAGTATTTT. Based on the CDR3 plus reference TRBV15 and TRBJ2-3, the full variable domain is DAMVIQNPRYQVTQFGKPVTLSCSQTLNHNVMYWYQQKSSQAPKLLFHYYDKDFNNEADTPDNFQSRRPNTSFCFLDIRSPGLGDTAMYLCATSRGDEGQTQYFGPGTRLTVL.

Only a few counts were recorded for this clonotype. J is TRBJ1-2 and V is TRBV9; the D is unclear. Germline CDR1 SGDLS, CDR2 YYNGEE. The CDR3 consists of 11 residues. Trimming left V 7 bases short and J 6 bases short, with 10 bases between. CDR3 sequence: CASLGRDGYTF. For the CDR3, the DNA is TGTGCCAGCTTGGGGAGGGATGGCTACACCTTC.

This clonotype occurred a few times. The CDR3 sequence is CAISEGGGNQPQHF. The CDR3 nucleotides read TGTGCCATCAGTGAGGGAGGGGGCAATCAGCCCCAGCATTTT. The rearrangement links TRBV10-3 to TRBJ1-5; tentatively, D is TRBD1 (5 bases). This CDR3 has 14 residues. CDR1 ENHRY and CDR2 SYGVKD come from the germline V gene. The V gene lost 2 bases and the J gene lost 2 bases, with 7 bases spanning the gap.

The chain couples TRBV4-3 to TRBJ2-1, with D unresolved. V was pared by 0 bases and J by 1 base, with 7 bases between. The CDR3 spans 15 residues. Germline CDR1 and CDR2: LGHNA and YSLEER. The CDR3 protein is CASSQDFQSYNEQFF. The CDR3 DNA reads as TGCGCCAGCAGCCAAGATTTCCAGTCCTACAATGAGCAGTTCTTC.

In DNA, the CDR3 is TGTGCCAGCTCCGGTAGGCAAGAAGCTTTCTTT. It yields the protein CASSGRQEAFF. The V call is TRBV18, the J call TRBJ1-1; D not certain. The CDR3 spans 11 residues. V was cut by 6 bases and J by 8 bases, with 10 bases left in between. The V gene's germline CDR1 is KGHSH and CDR2 LQKENI.

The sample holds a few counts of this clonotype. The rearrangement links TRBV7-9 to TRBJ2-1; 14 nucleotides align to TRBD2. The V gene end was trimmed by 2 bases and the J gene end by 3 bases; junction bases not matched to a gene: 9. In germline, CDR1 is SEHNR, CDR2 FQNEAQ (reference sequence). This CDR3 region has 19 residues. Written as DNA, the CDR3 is TGTGCCAGCAGCTTAACCAAGACTAGCGGGAGGGCCGGCTACAATGAGCAGTTCTTC. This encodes CASSLTKTSGRAGYNEQFF.